The 5 T cell receptor beta chains reported below all come from one sample, sequenced in a study of T cells after yellow fever vaccination. TCRdb reprocessed the 5' RACE reads via MiXCR and lists one record per CDR3 protein. The table shows tens of thousands of distinct CDR3 sequences, with approximately 7.4% occurring only once. The sample in question was CD8+ T cells sorted from PBMCs, obtained 15 days after the yellow fever booster vaccination. These receptors came from a man in his thirties or forties who received the YFV17D yellow fever vaccine.

This chain uses TRBV28 with TRBJ2-3, with D perhaps matching TRBD1 or TRBD2 (5 bases each). CDR1 is MDHEN and CDR2 is SYDVKM in the germline V gene. V was cut by 5 bases and J by 0 bases, with 12 bases left in between. The CDR3 is made up of 15 amino acids. The CDR3 loop reads CASSLSGASTDTQYF. Written as DNA, the CDR3 is TGTGCCAGCAGTCTATCCGGGGCCAGCACAGATACGCAGTATTTT.

Many counts were recorded for this clonotype. This rearrangement joins TRBV11-2 to TRBJ2-7; 7 bases fit TRBD1. V shed 4 bases, J shed 1 base, and the junction held 10 bases outside the gene matches. The CDR3 consists of 16 residues. CDR1 SGHAT and CDR2 FQNNGV come from the germline V gene. CDR3 nucleotide sequence: TGTGCCAGCAGCTCATCAGGGGGAGAGTGGTCCTACGAGCAGTACTTC. This gives the protein CASSSSGGEWSYEQYF.

Concerning this clonotype itself: Possible read error: a much larger clone is one base away. The chain joins TRBV7-9 to TRBJ2-7; TRBD2 aligns across 8 bases. Trimming cost V 5 bases and J 0 bases; bases outside gene matches: 6. The CDR3 contains 15 residues. CDR1 is SEHNR and CDR2 is FQNEAQ in the germline V gene (reference sequence). The CDR3 region has the DNA TGTGCCAGCAGCAACTACAGCGGGAGCTCCTACGAGCAGTACTTC. Protein product: CASSNYSGSSYEQYF.

This clonotype is medium-sized. The chain links TRBV12-3 or TRBV12-4 to TRBJ1-1; D unresolved. V lost 4 bases and J 0 bases, leaving 12 bases between the germline ends. The CDR3 consists of 15 residues. CDR3: CASSSVGVLNTEAFF. The CDR3 DNA follows: TGTGCCAGCAGTTCGGTAGGCGTCTTGAACACTGAAGCTTTCTTT.

This clonotype appeared many times. This sequence joins TRBV29-1 and TRBJ2-6; D remains ambiguous. V dropped 3 bases and J dropped 0 bases, with 3 bases sitting between them. In germline, CDR1 is SQVTM, CDR2 ANQGSEA. The CDR3 runs 13 residues. CDR3: CSVDTSGANVLTF. In nucleotides, the CDR3 is TGCAGCGTTGACACCTCTGGGGCCAACGTCCTGACTTTC.